This T cell receptor beta chain was obtained from a study of TIL therapy for anti-PD-1-resistant metastatic lung cancer. Whole-study context: Median tumor PD-L1 proportion score was 6%. Median tumor mutation burden was roughly 1.5 mutations per megabase.

General study points: Patients were highly selected, enriched for treatment-naive, never-smoker and oncogene-addicted cases.

This was the immunoSEQ v3 assay. TCRdb's table, derived via immunoSEQ multiplex PCR, lists solely in-frame clones and lacks some. The sample includes some 46,000 clones, approximately 79% of them seen just once. As to this clone: The antigen is not known.

Time point specified: pre-treatment sample, taken before nivolumab and TIL therapy. Stage 4 NSCLC adults joined between October 2017 and 2020. V lost 3 bases and J lost 0; bases outside the gene matches: 4. This CDR3 spans 15 amino acids. Germline V gives CDR1 LNHDA, CDR2 SQIVND (reference sequence). The material sequenced was blood, taken at baseline. The chain combines TRBV19 with TRBJ2-7; 8 bases line up with TRBD1. The origin of this receptor is a man between 65 and 85 years old with non-small cell lung cancer. In DNA form, the CDR3 reads TGTGCCAGTAGTATGGGCGGGACAGGCTCCTACGAGCAGTACTTC. Its protein product is CASSMGGTGSYEQYF.